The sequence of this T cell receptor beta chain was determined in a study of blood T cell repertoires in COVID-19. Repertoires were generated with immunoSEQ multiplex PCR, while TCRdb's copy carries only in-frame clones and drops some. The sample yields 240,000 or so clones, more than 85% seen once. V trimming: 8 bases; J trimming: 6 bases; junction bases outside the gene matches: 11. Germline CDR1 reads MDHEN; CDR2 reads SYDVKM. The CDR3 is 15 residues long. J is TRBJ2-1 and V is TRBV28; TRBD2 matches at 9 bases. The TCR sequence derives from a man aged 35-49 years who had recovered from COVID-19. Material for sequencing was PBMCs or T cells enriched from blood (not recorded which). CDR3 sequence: CASYRAGGAINEQFF. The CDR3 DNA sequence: TGTGCCAGCTATAGAGCGGGAGGTGCTATCAATGAGCAGTTCTTC.